These 27 T cell receptor beta chains originate from one sample sequenced in a study of blood T cells in healthy people across ages. The authors ran a second PCR of 7 to 11 cycles using a sample-barcoded 5' primer and a J-beta primer mix. TCRdb used MiXCR to reprocess the 5' RACE reads, holding one entry per CDR3 protein. The data show about 970,000 distinct CDR3 sequences, with roughly 51% seen just once and 20% to 25% held by the top ten. Specimen: blood. The receptor set was obtained from a woman aged 55-69 years in good health.

This chain connects TRBV6-1 to TRBJ2-1; TRBD2 matches 7 bases. V trimming: 6 bases; J trimming: 5 bases; junction bases outside the gene matches: 13. Germline-derived CDR1 and CDR2 are MNHNS and SASEGT. This CDR3 is built from 16 residues. CDR3 protein: CASRATVSSGHNEQFF. For the CDR3, the DNA is TGTGCCAGCAGGGCTACCGTGTCTAGCGGTCACAATGAGCAGTTCTTC.

V gene TRBV21-1 combines with J gene TRBJ2-5; the table's D gene call, TRBD1, was not cross checked with the DNA. The J call is in doubt because the DNA end fits TRBJ2-7 better. TRBV21-1 is a pseudogene segment. This CDR3 is built from 17 residues. As DNA, the CDR3 is TGTGCCAGCAGCAAACGATTGCGGGCGCACTTTCCCTACGAGCAGTACTTC. Its translation is CASSKRLRAHFPYEQYF.

A few counts support this clonotype. The V and J genes are TRBV7-2 and TRBJ1-2; TRBD1 matches 8 bases. CDR1 SGHTA and CDR2 FQGNSA come from the germline V gene. V lost 2 bases, J lost 5 bases, and 22 bases stayed unmatched. The CDR3 is 20 amino acids. The CDR3, as DNA: TGTGCCAGCAGCTTAATCGGGCCAGGGGGCGGCCGTGGAGACAATTATGGCTACACCTTC. This translates into CASSLIGPGGGRGDNYGYTF. Drawing the rest from reference TRBV7-2 and TRBJ1-2, the complete variable domain is GAGVSQSPSNKVTEKGKDVELRCDPISGHTALYWYRQSLGQGLEFLIYFQGNSAPDKSGLPSDRFSAERTGGSVSTLTIQRTQQEDSAVYLCASSLIGPGGGRGDNYGYTFGSGTRLTVV.

The chain recombines TRBV28 with TRBJ1-2, with 7 nucleotides matching TRBD1. This CDR3 is 14 amino acids long. J gave up 8 bases and V 6 bases, and 12 bases lay outside the gene matches. Germline V gene sequence: CDR1 MDHEN, CDR2 SYDVKM. The CDR3 DNA reads TGTGCCAGCAGCAAGGGACAGACACTAAGGGGCTACACCTTC. Translation gives CASSKGQTLRGYTF.

In regard to this clonotype: Mismatch with germline at one junction end may stem from a read error. V gene TRBV29-1 combines with J gene TRBJ2-6; D tentatively fits TRBD1 or TRBD2 (5 bases each). The length of the CDR3 is 13 residues. Germline loops: CDR1 SQVTM, CDR2 ANQGSEA. CDR3 coding DNA: TGCAGCGTAAAGCGGACCGGGGCCAACATCCTGACTTTC. This gives the protein CSVKRTGANILTF.

The rearrangement links TRBV29-1 to TRBJ1-1; no clear D. CDR1 SQVTM and CDR2 ANQGSEA come from the germline V gene. Trimming took off 0 bases at V and 5 bases at J, with 4 bases between the two ends. This CDR3 is 11 amino acids long. The CDR3 nucleotides are TGCAGCGTTGAAGATGATACTGAAGCTTTCTTT. Translating it yields CSVEDDTEAFF.

This clonotype was seen only once. The J gene is TRBJ2-5, the V gene TRBV6-1, with D perhaps matching TRBD1 (6 bases). V lost 8 bases and J lost 11, with 36 bases in between. The CDR3 is made up of 18 amino acids. Germline lookup yields CDR1 MNHNS and CDR2 SASEGT. The CDR3 reads CASPPMGLTPGDYNEQYF. The CDR3 DNA sequence: TGTGCCAGCCCGCCGATGGGGCTAACCCCAGGGGATTACAATGAGCAGTACTTC.

This chain joins TRBV14 and TRBJ2-5; D is perhaps TRBD1 (6 bases). Germline assignment: CDR1 SGHDN and CDR2 FVKESK. The germline V and J ends were trimmed by 6 bases and 2 bases, with 13 bases remaining between them. The CDR3 spans 14 residues. CDR3 bases: TGTGCCAGCAGTTTTCGACAGGCTCAAGAGACCCAGTACTTC. As protein: CASSFRQAQETQYF.

V and J are TRBV27 and TRBJ1-5; a weak D match, TRBD1 (5 bases). Germline CDR1 is MNHEY and CDR2 is SMNVEV (reference sequence). The CDR3 is 17 residues long. V gave up 0 bases and J gave up 6 bases, with 18 bases separating them. The chain's CDR3 is CASSLSGLGPGAQPQHF. In DNA, the CDR3 is TGTGCCAGCAGTTTATCGGGTCTGGGGCCTGGTGCTCAGCCCCAGCATTTT.

This chain connects TRBV4-1 to TRBJ2-7; unclear D gene. The DNA end is more similar to TRBJ2-5, so the J call may be wrong. The CDR3 sequence is 13 residues long. Germline-derived CDR1 and CDR2 are MGHRA and YSYEKL. The CDR3 bases are TGCGCCAGCAGCCAAACCCTAGGGAAGACCCAGTACTTC. Residues: CASSQTLGKTQYF.

This sequence joins TRBV20-1 and TRBJ1-2; no reliable D call. Germline V gene lookup returns CDR1 DFQATT and CDR2 SNEGSKA (reference sequence). The CDR3 spans 12 residues. In DNA, the CDR3 is TGCGTGACCTTCGTGCACAACTATGGCTACACCTTC. This translates into CVTFVHNYGYTF.

This chain links TRBV29-1 with TRBJ2-1; D remains ambiguous. The CDR3 is 12 residues long. V was shortened by 7 bases and J by 1 base, with 8 bases between the two germline ends. CDR1 is SQVTM, CDR2 ANQGSEA, per germline. The CDR3 DNA reads TGCAGCGCACGGGCTTCCTACAATGAGCAGTTCTTC. Its translation: CSARASYNEQFF.

This clonotype was seen a handful of times. Written as DNA, the CDR3 is TGTGCCAGCAGCTTAGCTCAGGGGGGGGGTGAGCAGTTCTTC. Protein: CASSLAQGGGEQFF. This rearrangement joins TRBV7-2 to TRBJ2-1; the D gene could be TRBD1 or TRBD2 (7 bases each). CDR3 length: 14 residues. V gave up 0 bases and J gave up 9 bases, with 12 bases separating them. The germline V gene has CDR1 SGHTA and CDR2 FQGNSA.

The chain links TRBV11-2 to TRBJ2-3; maybe TRBD2 (6 bases). The CDR3 contains 16 residues. Germline-derived CDR1 and CDR2 are SGHAT and FQNNGV. The germline V and J ends were trimmed by 1 base and 1 base, with 12 bases remaining between them. CDR3 in amino acids: CASSLGSSAGTDTQYF. The CDR3 coding sequence is TGTGCCAGCAGCTTAGGGTCTAGCGCCGGCACAGATACGCAGTATTTT.

This sequence joins TRBV27 and TRBJ2-2, with 15 bases that match TRBD2. J lost 7 bases, V lost 5 bases, and 8 bases had no gene match. CDR1 MNHEY and CDR2 SMNVEV come from the germline V gene (reference sequence). CDR3 length: 17 residues. CDR3 nucleotides: TGTGCCAGCAGTCTGCACAGGACTAGCGGGAGGGGCGGGGAGCTGTTTTTT. It is translated as CASSLHRTSGRGGELFF.

The chain's CDR3 is CAWTSGQGDEQFF. CDR3 in DNA: TGTGCCTGGACCTCGGGGCAGGGCGATGAGCAGTTCTTC. This chain joins TRBV30 and TRBJ2-1, with D tentatively TRBD1 or TRBD2 (5 bases each). Germline V CDR1 and CDR2: GTSNPN, SVGIG (reference sequence). The V gene lost 4 bases and the J gene lost 8 bases, with 15 bases spanning the gap. This CDR3 comprises 13 residues.

There are many counts of this clonotype. The chain uses TRBV20-1 and TRBJ2-5; D is possibly TRBD1 or TRBD2 (5 bases each). CDR3 size: 13 residues. Germline CDR1 and CDR2: DFQATT and SNEGSKA (reference sequence). Between the trimmed V and J ends, which lost 3 bases and 8 bases, there was a span of 16 bases. CDR3 nucleotide sequence: TGCAGTGCTAGTTCCGGGACGCCGGGCACCCAGTACTTC. The encoded protein is CSASSGTPGTQYF.

The chain is built from TRBV29-1 and TRBJ2-5, with D hard to call. Per germline, CDR1 SQVTM and CDR2 ANQGSEA. This CDR3 comprises 16 residues. Trimming took off 0 bases at V and 3 bases at J, with 17 bases between the two ends. The CDR3 here is CSVEDRRYIGEETQYF. The CDR3 nucleotides read TGCAGCGTTGAAGATCGACGGTATATTGGGGAAGAGACCCAGTACTTC.

The chain recombines TRBV20-1 with TRBJ1-2; D might be TRBD1 (5 bases). The CDR3 loop spans 10 amino acids. Trimming shortened V by 7 bases and J by 2 bases, and 5 bases separated the two germline ends. Germline V gene sequence: CDR1 DFQATT, CDR2 SNEGSKA (reference sequence). CDR3 protein: CSGGNYGYTF. As DNA, the CDR3 is TGCAGTGGGGGGAACTATGGCTACACCTTC.

The V gene is TRBV14, the J gene TRBJ1-5, with D possibly TRBD1 on 5 matching bases. Germline V CDR1 and CDR2: SGHDN, FVKESK. Trimming cost V 5 bases and J 9 bases, with 14 bases left between them. This CDR3 region has 13 residues. CDR3 protein: CASSWGVGRPQHF. DNA of the CDR3: TGTGCCAGCAGCTGGGGGGTCGGTCGGCCCCAGCATTTT.

The chain combines TRBV7-2 with TRBJ2-7; TRBD1 agrees at 8 bases. Trimming cost V 4 bases and J 7 bases; bases outside gene matches: 9. This CDR3 spans 14 amino acids. The germline CDR1 and CDR2 sequences are SGHTA and FQGNSA. The CDR3 coding sequence is TGTGCCAGCAGCTCGACGGACAGGGAGAATGAGCAGTACTTC. This codes for CASSSTDRENEQYF.

The chain couples TRBV29-1 to TRBJ2-6; D ambiguous. The germline V gene encodes CDR1 SQVTM and CDR2 ANQGSEA. V gave up 6 bases and J gave up 2 bases, with 11 bases separating them. This CDR3 is built from 14 residues. The CDR3 region has the DNA TGCAGCGTGCAACATGAGCCTGGGGCCAACGTCCTGACTTTC. It is translated as CSVQHEPGANVLTF.

Turning to this clonotype: Since a far larger clone is one base different, this is likely a read error. The V gene is TRBV18, the J gene TRBJ2-3, with D hard to call. From germline, CDR1 is KGHSH and CDR2 LQKENI. The CDR3 consists of 13 residues. CDR3 amino acids: CANSPPSTDTQYF. The CDR3 bases are TGTGCCAACTCACCACCGAGCACAGATACGCAGTATTTT.

The J gene is TRBJ2-5, the V gene TRBV4-1, with TRBD1 identical over 10 bases. Germline CDR1 is MGHRA and CDR2 is YSYEKL. The ends lost 2 bases at V and 11 bases at J; junction bases unmatched: 17. This CDR3 has 17 amino acids. CDR3 DNA sequence: TGCGCCAGCAGCCAACCACCGGGGACAGGGGTTTTCAATGAGCAGTACTTC. Protein product: CASSQPPGTGVFNEQYF.

This clonotype was picked up a small number of times. V and J are TRBV7-6 and TRBJ2-7, with D hard to call. Trimming shortened V by 5 bases and J by 9 bases, and 14 bases separated the two germline ends. The CDR3 length is 12 residues. Germline V gene lookup returns CDR1 SGHVS and CDR2 FNYEAQ. This CDR3 is CASSLDSSGQYF. In DNA, the CDR3 is TGTGCCAGCAGCCTGGATAGCTCAGGGCAGTACTTC.

J is TRBJ2-3 and V is TRBV7-3; 7 nucleotides match TRBD2. Germline assignment: CDR1 SGHTA and CDR2 FQGTGA. With 8 bases clipped from V and 2 bases from J, the junction kept 10 bases outside the gene matches. CDR3 length: 15 residues. This chain's CDR3 is CASGKASGFTDTQYF. In DNA, the CDR3 is TGTGCCAGCGGAAAGGCTAGCGGATTCACAGATACGCAGTATTTT.

The chain employs TRBV9 and TRBJ2-1; D ambiguous. V was pared by 5 bases and J by 10 bases, with 7 bases between. The CDR3 totals 10 residues. Germline CDR1 reads SGDLS; CDR2 reads YYNGEE. The CDR3 region has the DNA TGTGCCAGCAGGGCCTACGAGCAGTTCTTC. The encoded protein is CASRAYEQFF.